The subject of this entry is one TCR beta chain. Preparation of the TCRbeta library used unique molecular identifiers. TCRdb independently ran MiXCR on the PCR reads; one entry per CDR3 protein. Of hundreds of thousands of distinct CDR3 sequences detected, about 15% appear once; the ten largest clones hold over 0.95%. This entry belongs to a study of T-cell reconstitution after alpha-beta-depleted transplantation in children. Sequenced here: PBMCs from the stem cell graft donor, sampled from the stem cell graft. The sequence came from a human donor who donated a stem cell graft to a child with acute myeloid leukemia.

The CDR3 region is CASTGQPNTGELFF. The CDR3 DNA sequence: TGTGCCAGCACCGGACAGCCCAACACCGGGGAGCTGTTTTTT. This sequence joins TRBV6-1 and TRBJ2-2, with D possibly matching TRBD1 (6 bases). The CDR3 extends over 14 amino acids. V lost 7 bases and J lost 2, with 11 bases in between. Germline V gene sequence: CDR1 MNHNS, CDR2 SASEGT.